The rows below give T cell receptor beta chains drawn from one sample of a study of type 1 and type 2 diabetes patients. TCRdb fed the multiplex PCR reads into MiXCR, producing one record per CDR3 protein. The data hold some 250,000 distinct CDR3 sequences, with approximately 45% observed a single time. Material: peripheral blood mononuclear cells (PBMCs). The receptor set was obtained from a man aged 18-30 years with type 2 diabetes. CDR3s include the opening cysteine and the closing phenylalanine or tryptophan. A D gene is named only where the DNA matches it firmly. Only part of the rows carry a size: once, few, many, or a class if the clone is expanded.

CDR3 protein: CASSYRETYTF
CDR3 DNA: TGTGCCAGCAGCTACCGTGAGACCTACACCTTC
J gene: TRBJ1-2
clone size: .
CDR3 length: 11
D gene: .
V gene: TRBV7-2

CDR3 protein: CASSLGTGRREQFF
CDR3 DNA: TGTGCCAGCAGTTTGGGGACCGGGAGACGCGAGCAGTTCTTC
J gene: TRBJ2-1
clone size: .
CDR3 length: 14
D gene: .
V gene: TRBV28

CDR3 protein: CASSQSPTEAFF
CDR3 DNA: TGTGCCAGCAGCCAATCCCCCACTGAAGCTTTCTTT
J gene: TRBJ1-1
clone size: .
CDR3 length: 12
D gene: .
V gene: TRBV14

CDR3 protein: CASSEGLAGANEQFF
CDR3 DNA: TGTGCCAGTAGCGAGGGACTAGCGGGAGCAAATGAGCAGTTCTTC
J gene: TRBJ2-1
clone size: .
CDR3 length: 15
D gene: TRBD2
V gene: TRBV7-8

CDR3 protein: CASSLGPSEQYF
CDR3 DNA: TGTGCCAGCAGTTTAGGACCATCAGAGCAGTACTTC
J gene: TRBJ2-7
clone size: few
CDR3 length: 12
D gene: .
V gene: TRBV12-3/TRBV12-4

CDR3 protein: CASRGHLNQPQHF
CDR3 DNA: TGTGCCAGCAGAGGCCACTTAAATCAGCCCCAGCATTTT
J gene: TRBJ1-5
clone size: .
CDR3 length: 13
D gene: .
V gene: TRBV2

CDR3 protein: CASSQGVAGRSTDTQYF
CDR3 DNA: TGCGCCAGCAGCCAAGGTGTAGCCGGCCGTAGCACAGATACGCAGTATTTT
J gene: TRBJ2-3
clone size: .
CDR3 length: 17
D gene: .
V gene: TRBV4-3

CDR3 protein: CAWSRQGNSPLHF
CDR3 DNA: TGTGCCTGGAGTAGGCAGGGCAATTCACCCCTCCACTTT
J gene: TRBJ1-6
clone size: .
CDR3 length: 13
D gene: .
V gene: TRBV30

CDR3 protein: CASSLGSDSLQHF
CDR3 DNA: TGTGCCAGCAGCTTAGGTTCAGACTCTCTCCAGCATTTT
J gene: TRBJ1-5
clone size: .
CDR3 length: 13
D gene: .
V gene: TRBV7-2

CDR3 protein: CATSRDGGDRREQYF
CDR3 DNA: TGTGCCACCAGCAGAGATGGGGGGGACAGACGGGAGCAGTACTTC
J gene: TRBJ2-7
clone size: few
CDR3 length: 15
D gene: .
V gene: TRBV15

CDR3 protein: CASSQAGTDTQYF
CDR3 DNA: TGCGCCAGCAGCCAAGCTGGCACAGATACGCAGTATTTT
J gene: TRBJ2-3
clone size: few
CDR3 length: 13
D gene: .
V gene: TRBV4-1

CDR3 protein: CASRYPRGEQYF
CDR3 DNA: TGTGCCAGCAGATACCCCAGGGGTGAGCAGTACTTC
J gene: TRBJ2-7
clone size: many
CDR3 length: 12
D gene: .
V gene: TRBV2

CDR3 protein: CASLGWEGGYMNTEAFF
CDR3 DNA: TGTGCCAGCCTAGGATGGGAGGGTGGCTACATGAACACTGAAGCTTTCTTT
J gene: TRBJ1-1
clone size: few
CDR3 length: 17
D gene: .
V gene: TRBV25-1

CDR3 protein: CSASMSGAGDSYGYTF
CDR3 DNA: TGCAGTGCTAGTATGTCTGGGGCAGGGGACAGCTATGGCTACACCTTC
J gene: TRBJ1-2
clone size: once
CDR3 length: 16
D gene: TRBD1
V gene: TRBV20-1

CDR3 protein: CSGGPGETQYF
CDR3 DNA: TGCAGTGGGGGGCCAGGGGAGACCCAGTACTTC
J gene: TRBJ2-5
clone size: .
CDR3 length: 11
D gene: .
V gene: TRBV29-1

CDR3 protein: CASSESGTSTQYF
CDR3 DNA: TGCGCCAGCAGTGAATCCGGGACATCTACGCAGTATTTT
J gene: TRBJ2-3
clone size: few
CDR3 length: 13
D gene: .
V gene: TRBV10-1

CDR3 protein: CASTGTSGRVRREQYF
CDR3 DNA: TGTGCCAGCACTGGGACGAGCGGGAGGGTAAGGCGCGAGCAGTACTTC
J gene: TRBJ2-7
clone size: .
CDR3 length: 16
D gene: TRBD2
V gene: TRBV6-1

CDR3 protein: CATSRDRGDGRLTYEQYF
CDR3 DNA: TGTGCCACCAGCAGAGATAGGGGGGACGGGAGGCTCACCTACGAGCAGTACTTC
J gene: TRBJ2-7
clone size: many
CDR3 length: 18
D gene: .
V gene: TRBV15

CDR3 protein: CATSRALRNTIYF
CDR3 DNA: TGTGCCACCAGCAGAGCCCTTAGAAACACCATATATTTT
J gene: TRBJ1-3
clone size: .
CDR3 length: 13
D gene: .
V gene: TRBV15

CDR3 protein: CSASGQGHSPLHF
CDR3 DNA: TGCAGTGCGAGTGGACAGGGACATTCACCCCTCCACTTT
J gene: TRBJ1-6
clone size: .
CDR3 length: 13
D gene: TRBD1
V gene: TRBV20-1